Here is one T cell receptor beta chain with its context. Its antigen is undetermined. The sample belongs to a study of a mutant IDH1 vaccine in newly diagnosed glioma. Study details: Patients had received radiotherapy, temozolomide, or both previously, most receiving both.

General study points: It seemed that pseudoprogression was not linked to changes in the top peripheral T cell clonotypes.

With V trimmed by 3 bases and J by 2 bases, 11 bases remained unmatched. The CDR3 is 17 amino acids. From germline, CDR1 is MNHNS and CDR2 SASEGT. The time point: baseline, week 1 (first vaccination visit). As for treatment: pre-vaccination baseline after standard-of-care therapy. Produced via immunoSEQ multiplex PCR; TCRdb's table is partial and in-frame only. The top ten clones hold 4% to 5.5% of a sample with under 35,000 clones, approximately 86% of them seen once. V gene TRBV6-1 combines with J gene TRBJ2-3; 7 bases line up with TRBD1. This sample comprised PBMCs, obtained from a glioma patient treated with radiotherapy, temozolomide or both. This TCR derives from a woman aged 40 to 50 with glioma. CDR3 loop: CASSERPGQPYTDTQYF. Written as DNA, the CDR3 is TGTGCCAGCAGTGAGCGACCGGGACAGCCATACACAGATACGCAGTATTTT.